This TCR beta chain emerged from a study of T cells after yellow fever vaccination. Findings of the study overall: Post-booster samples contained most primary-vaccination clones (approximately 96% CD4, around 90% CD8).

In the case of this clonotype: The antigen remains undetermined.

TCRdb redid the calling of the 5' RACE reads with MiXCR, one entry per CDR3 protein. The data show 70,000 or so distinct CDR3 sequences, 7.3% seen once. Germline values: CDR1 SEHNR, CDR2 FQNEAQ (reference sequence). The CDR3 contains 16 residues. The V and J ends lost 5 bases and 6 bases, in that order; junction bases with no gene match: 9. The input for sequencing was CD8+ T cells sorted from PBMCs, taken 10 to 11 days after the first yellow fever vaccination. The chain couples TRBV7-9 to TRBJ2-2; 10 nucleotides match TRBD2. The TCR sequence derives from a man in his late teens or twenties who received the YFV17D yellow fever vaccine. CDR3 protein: CASSPERGGPSGELFF. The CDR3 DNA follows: TGTGCCAGCAGCCCTGAGCGGGGGGGGCCCTCCGGGGAGCTGTTTTTT.